The 15 T cell receptor beta chains reported below all come from one sample, sequenced in a study of T-cell reconstitution after alpha-beta-depleted transplantation in children. This sample's TCRbeta library carried unique molecular identifier barcodes. TCRdb re-called the PCR reads with MiXCR, one entry per CDR3 protein. Seen here are around 600,000 distinct CDR3 sequences, approximately 22% observed once, and the top ten hold roughly 15%. Here the sequenced sample was PBMCs, mostly from graft donor cells, taken 360 days after TCRalphabeta/CD19-depleted stem cell transplant. The origin of the receptors is a boy less than two years old who had a stem cell transplant for acute myeloid leukemia, so the T cells may come from the graft donor.

A few counts support this clonotype. V gene TRBV6-5 combines with J gene TRBJ1-5; D gene unclear. Germline values: CDR1 MNHEY, CDR2 SVGAGI. This CDR3 contains 14 residues. The V gene lost 0 bases and the J gene lost 4 bases, with 7 bases spanning the gap. The DNA of the CDR3 is TGTGCCAGCAGTTACTCTTTTCGGAATCAGCCCCAGCATTTT. It yields the protein CASSYSFRNQPQHF.

The chain links TRBV6-4 to TRBJ2-1; 9 bases are shared with TRBD1. The CDR3 extends over 14 amino acids. With V trimmed by 5 bases and J by 6 bases, 5 bases remained unmatched. From germline, CDR1 is MRHNA and CDR2 SNTAGT. The CDR3 here is CASSRDRVGNEQFF. As DNA, the CDR3 is TGTGCCAGCAGTCGGGACAGGGTAGGCAATGAGCAGTTCTTC.

Note on this clonotype: A much larger clone differs by one base, so this may be a read error. Because the CDR3 is missing its conserved closing phenylalanine or tryptophan, this is likely a read error. V and J are TRBV29-1 and TRBJ2-2; D ambiguous. This CDR3 is built from 14 residues. Looked up from germline, CDR1 is SQVTM and CDR2 is ANQGSEA. V was cut by 0 bases and J by 5 bases, with 10 bases left in between. Here the CDR3 reads CSVEDWADTGELFL. The CDR3 nucleotides are TGCAGCGTTGAAGATTGGGCAGATACCGGGGAGCTGTTTCTT.

This clonotype has a count of ten or more. Since no conserved phenylalanine or tryptophan closes the CDR3, a read error is the likely cause. The DNA is left out, because the CDR3 cannot be placed on it with certainty; the CDR3 is given as TCRdb lists it. The V and J genes are TRBV7-9 and TRBJ2-3; the D call TRBD2 from the table was never checked on the DNA. CDR1 and CDR2 (germline): SEHNR, FQNEAQ (reference sequence). The CDR3 is 9 residues long, counting both termini. CDR3 sequence: CAIDPDSPP.

The table lists this clonotype with many counts. J is TRBJ2-1 and V is TRBV6-1; D is undetermined. The CDR3 has 13 amino acids. The V end was cut by 5 bases, the J end by 7 bases, with 12 bases between. CDR1 is MNHNS, CDR2 SASEGT, per germline. DNA of the CDR3: TGTGCCAGCAGTCCTATGATAGGAAATGAGCAGTTCTTC. Protein sequence: CASSPMIGNEQFF.

This clonotype was seen a few times. The CDR3 DNA sequence: TGCAGTGCTAGAGACCTGACTAGGGTAGGCTACGAGCAGTACGTC. As protein: CSARDLTRVGYEQYV. The J gene is TRBJ2-7, the V gene TRBV20-1; the D gene is possibly TRBD2 (6 bases). The V end was cut by 0 bases, the J end by 3 bases, with 15 bases between. In germline, CDR1 is DFQATT, CDR2 SNEGSKA (reference sequence). This CDR3 is built from 15 residues.

This clonotype showed up just a few times. J is TRBJ2-7 and V is TRBV9; D remains ambiguous. The V and J ends lost 3 bases and 2 bases respectively, with 9 bases between them. Germline V gives CDR1 SGDLS, CDR2 YYNGEE. The CDR3 loop spans 13 amino acids. The CDR3: CASSGTAAYEQYF. The CDR3 bases are TGTGCCAGCAGCGGGACGGCAGCCTACGAGCAGTACTTC.

The V gene is TRBV5-1, the J gene TRBJ2-5, with 9 bases lining up with TRBD1. V trimming: 6 bases; J trimming: 6 bases; junction bases outside the gene matches: 12. CDR3 length: 15 residues. CDR1 SGHRS and CDR2 YFSETQ come from the germline V gene. CDR3 amino acids: CASMMDRGLGKTQYF. CDR3 DNA sequence: TGCGCCAGCATGATGGACAGGGGCCTTGGAAAGACCCAGTACTTC.

This clonotype was observed a handful of times. This chain joins TRBV12-3 or TRBV12-4 and TRBJ1-3; unclear D gene. The CDR3 has 10 residues. Trimming shortened V by 7 bases and J by 6 bases, and 4 bases separated the two germline ends. Here the CDR3 DNA reads TGTGCCAGCAAGACAAACACCATATATTTT. Protein: CASKTNTIYF.

The V gene is TRBV7-8, the J gene TRBJ2-3; unclear D gene. The ends were cut back, 2 bases at V and 2 bases at J, with 14 bases in the middle. The CDR3 has 16 residues. CDR1 and CDR2 from the germline V gene are SGHVS and FQNEAQ. CDR3 sequence reads: CASSLLGGPPTDTQYF. CDR3 coding DNA: TGTGCCAGCAGCTTATTAGGCGGACCTCCCACAGATACGCAGTATTTT.

This clonotype was seen at least ten times. The V and J genes are TRBV5-1 and TRBJ2-2, with 11 bases matching TRBD2. J was trimmed by 2 bases and V by 4 bases; bases with no gene match: 10. The CDR3 is made up of 18 amino acids. Looked up from germline, CDR1 is SGHRS and CDR2 is YFSETQ. The CDR3 nucleotides read TGCGCCAGCAGCACCCGACTAGCGGGGTCTTCCAACACCGGGGAGCTGTTTTTT. It encodes CASSTRLAGSSNTGELFF. Looking up the rest from reference TRBV5-1 and TRBJ2-2 gives the full variable domain: KAGVTQTPRYLIKTRGQQVTLSCSPISGHRSVSWYQQTPGQGLQFLFEYFSETQRNKGNFPGRFSGRQFSNSRSEMNVSTLELGDSALYLCASSTRLAGSSNTGELFFGEGSRLTVL.

This clonotype was found a few times. This sequence joins TRBV7-2 and TRBJ1-2; no firm D call. This CDR3 is 13 amino acids long. Germline V lookup: CDR1 SGHTA, CDR2 FQGNSA. V was clipped by 6 bases and J by 8 bases, with 16 bases between them. CDR3 sequence reads: CASSYLRVQGYTF. DNA of the CDR3: TGTGCCAGCAGTTACTTGAGGGTCCAGGGCTACACCTTC.

V and J are TRBV6-2 or TRBV6-3 and TRBJ1-1; a weak D match, TRBD1 (5 bases). The CDR3 has 14 amino acids. Germline V CDR1 and CDR2: MNHEY, SVGEGT. V dropped 6 bases and J dropped 10 bases, with 21 bases sitting between them. The CDR3 loop is CASRQDLGRGTAFF. The CDR3 DNA is TGTGCCAGCAGACAAGACCTGGGGCGGGGTACAGCTTTCTTT.

For the CDR3, the DNA is TGTGCCAGCAGCCTACTAGGGGGGCATGCCGCTAATGAAAAACTGTTTTTT. It codes for CASSLLGGHAANEKLFF. This chain uses TRBV27 with TRBJ1-4; tentative D call: TRBD1 (6 bases). This CDR3 contains 17 residues. Between the trimmed V and J ends, which lost 6 bases and 3 bases, there was a span of 20 bases. Germline V gene data show CDR1 as MNHEY and CDR2 as SMNVEV (reference sequence). The full variable domain, in which reference TRBV27 and TRBJ1-4 provide the parts outside the CDR3, is EAQVTQNPRYLITVTGKKLTVTCSQNMNHEYMSWYRQDPGLGLRQIYYSMNVEVTDKGDVPEGYKVSRKEKRNFPLILESPSPNQTSLYFCASSLLGGHAANEKLFFGSGTQLSVL.

A note on this clonotype: A junction boundary mismatches the germline segment, possibly from a read error. This sequence joins TRBV6-1 and TRBJ2-6; no clear D. The length of the CDR3 is 13 residues. CDR1 and CDR2 from the germline V gene are MNHNS and SASEGT. CDR3 nucleotide sequence: TGTCCCAGCAGTCAACCACATCCCAACGTCCTGACTTTC. This sequence encodes CPSSQPHPNVLTF.